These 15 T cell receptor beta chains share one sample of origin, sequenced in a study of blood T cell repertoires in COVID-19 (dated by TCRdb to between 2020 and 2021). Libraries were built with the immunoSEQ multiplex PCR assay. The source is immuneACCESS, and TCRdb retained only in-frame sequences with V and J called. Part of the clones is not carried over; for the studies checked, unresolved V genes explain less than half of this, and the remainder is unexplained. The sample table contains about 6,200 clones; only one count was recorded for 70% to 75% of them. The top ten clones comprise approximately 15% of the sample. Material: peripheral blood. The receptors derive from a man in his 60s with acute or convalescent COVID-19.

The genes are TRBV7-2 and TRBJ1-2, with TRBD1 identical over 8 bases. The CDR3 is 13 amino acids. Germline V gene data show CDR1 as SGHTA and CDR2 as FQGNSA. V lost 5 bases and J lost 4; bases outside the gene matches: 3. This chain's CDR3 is CASSPTGGYGYTF. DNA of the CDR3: TGTGCCAGCAGCCCTACAGGGGGCTATGGCTACACCTTC.

CDR3 DNA sequence: TGTGCCACCAGCGAAACGGGGGGGCTGAACACCGGGGAGCTGTTTTTT. It codes for CATSETGGLNTGELFF. The chain couples TRBV15 to TRBJ2-2, with 8 bases aligning to TRBD2. The CDR3 totals 16 residues. Per germline, CDR1 LNHNV and CDR2 YYDKDF (reference sequence). Unmatched junction bases numbered 6, after V lost 5 bases and J lost 1 base.

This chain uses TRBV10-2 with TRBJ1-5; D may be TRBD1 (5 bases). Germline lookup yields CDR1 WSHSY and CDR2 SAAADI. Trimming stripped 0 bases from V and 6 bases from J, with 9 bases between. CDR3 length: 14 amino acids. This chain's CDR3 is CASSESSGRQPQHF. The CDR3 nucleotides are TGCGCCAGCAGTGAGTCCTCAGGGCGTCAGCCCCAGCATTTT.

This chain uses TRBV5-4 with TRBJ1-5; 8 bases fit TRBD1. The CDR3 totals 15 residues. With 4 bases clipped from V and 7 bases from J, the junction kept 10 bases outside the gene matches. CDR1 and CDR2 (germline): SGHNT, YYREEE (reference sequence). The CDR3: CASSPRPGGGQPQHF. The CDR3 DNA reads TGTGCCAGCAGCCCTAGGCCAGGGGGCGGGCAGCCCCAGCATTTT. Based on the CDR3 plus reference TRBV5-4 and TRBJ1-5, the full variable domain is ETGVTQSPTHLIKTRGQQVTLRCSSQSGHNTVSWYQQALGQGPQFIFQYYREEENGRGNFPPRFSGLQFPNYSSELNVNALELDDSALYLCASSPRPGGGQPQHFGDGTRLSIL.

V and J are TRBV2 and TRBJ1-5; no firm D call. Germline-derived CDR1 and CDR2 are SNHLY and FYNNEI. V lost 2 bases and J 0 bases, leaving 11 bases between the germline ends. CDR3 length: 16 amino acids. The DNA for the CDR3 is TGTGCCAGCAGTGAACTCGAGGGTTATAGCAATCAGCCCCAGCATTTT. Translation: CASSELEGYSNQPQHF. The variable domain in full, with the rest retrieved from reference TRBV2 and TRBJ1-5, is EPEVTQTPSHQVTQMGQEVILRCVPISNHLYFYWYRQILGQKVEFLVSFYNNEISEKSEIFDDQFSVERPDGSNFTLKIRSTKLEDSAMYFCASSELEGYSNQPQHFGDGTRLSIL.

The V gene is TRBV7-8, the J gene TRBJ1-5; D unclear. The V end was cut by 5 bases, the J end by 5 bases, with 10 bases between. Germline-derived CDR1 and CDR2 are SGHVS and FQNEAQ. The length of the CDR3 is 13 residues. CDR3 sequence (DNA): TGTGCCAGCAGCCCCGACCGGGATCAGCCCCAGCATTTT. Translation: CASSPDRDQPQHF.

The CDR3 DNA follows: TGTGCCAGCAGCTTAGCGGATAGGGGGCGCACTGAAGCTTTCTTT. Its translation: CASSLADRGRTEAFF. V and J are TRBV7-6 and TRBJ1-1, with 7 bases fitting TRBD1. The germline gives CDR1 SGHVS, CDR2 FNYEAQ. The CDR3 covers 15 residues. Germline trimming cut 0 bases from V and 4 bases from J; bases unmatched to any gene: 5.

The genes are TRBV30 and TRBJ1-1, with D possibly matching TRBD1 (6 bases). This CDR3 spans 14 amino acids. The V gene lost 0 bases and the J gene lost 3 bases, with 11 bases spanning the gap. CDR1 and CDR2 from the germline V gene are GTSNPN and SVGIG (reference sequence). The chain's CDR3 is CAWSVRGRDTEAFF. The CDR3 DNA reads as TGTGCCTGGAGTGTTAGGGGGAGAGACACTGAAGCTTTCTTT.

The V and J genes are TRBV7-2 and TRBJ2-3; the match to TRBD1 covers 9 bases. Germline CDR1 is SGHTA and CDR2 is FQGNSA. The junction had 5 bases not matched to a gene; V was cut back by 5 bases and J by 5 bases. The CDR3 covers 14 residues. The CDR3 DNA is TGTGCCAGCAGCCCGGGACAGGGTCTAGATACGCAGTATTTT. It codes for CASSPGQGLDTQYF.

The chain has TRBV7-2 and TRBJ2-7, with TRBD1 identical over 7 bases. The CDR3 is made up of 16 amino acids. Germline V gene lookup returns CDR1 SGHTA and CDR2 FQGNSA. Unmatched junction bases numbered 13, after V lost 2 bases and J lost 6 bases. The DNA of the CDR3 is TGTGCCAGCAGCTTAAGAATCGTTGCAGGGGGTGGCGAGCAGTACTTC. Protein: CASSLRIVAGGGEQYF.

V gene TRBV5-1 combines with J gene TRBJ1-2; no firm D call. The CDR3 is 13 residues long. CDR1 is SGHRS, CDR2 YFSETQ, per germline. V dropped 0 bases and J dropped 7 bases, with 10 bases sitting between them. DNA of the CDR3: TGCGCCAGCAGCTTGGGGGCCACCGGTGGCTACACCTTC. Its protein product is CASSLGATGGYTF.

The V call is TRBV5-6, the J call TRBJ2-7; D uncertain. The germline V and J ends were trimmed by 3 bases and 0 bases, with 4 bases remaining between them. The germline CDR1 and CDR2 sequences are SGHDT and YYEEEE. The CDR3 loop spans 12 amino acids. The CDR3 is CASSSSSYEQYF. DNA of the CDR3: TGTGCCAGCAGCTCCTCCTCCTACGAGCAGTACTTC.

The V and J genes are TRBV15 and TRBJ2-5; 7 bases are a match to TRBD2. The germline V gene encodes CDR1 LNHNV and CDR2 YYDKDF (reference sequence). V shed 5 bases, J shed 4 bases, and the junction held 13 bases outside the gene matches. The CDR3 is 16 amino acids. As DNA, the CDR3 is TGTGCCACCAGCCCACACAGACTAGCTCCTTCAGAGACCCAGTACTTC. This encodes CATSPHRLAPSETQYF.

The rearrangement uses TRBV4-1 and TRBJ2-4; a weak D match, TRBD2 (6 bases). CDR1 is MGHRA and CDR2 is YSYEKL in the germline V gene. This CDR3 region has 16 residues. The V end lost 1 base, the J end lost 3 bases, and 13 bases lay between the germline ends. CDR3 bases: TGCGCCAGCAGCCAAGTGTGGAGGGGTAGCAAAAACATTCAGTACTTC. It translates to CASSQVWRGSKNIQYF.

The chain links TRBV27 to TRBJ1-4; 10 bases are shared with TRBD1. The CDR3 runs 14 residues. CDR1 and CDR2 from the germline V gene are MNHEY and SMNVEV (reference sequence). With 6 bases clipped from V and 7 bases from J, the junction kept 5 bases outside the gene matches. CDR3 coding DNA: TGTGCCAGCAGAGCGTGGACAGGGGGTGAAAAACTGTTTTTT. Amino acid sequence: CASRAWTGGEKLFF.